This entry describes one T cell receptor beta chain. Other DNA sequences within the sample encode an identical CDR3. With V trimmed by 6 bases and J by 4 bases, 2 bases remained unmatched. Germline values: CDR1 MNHEY, CDR2 SVGAGI. This CDR3 comprises 13 residues. The data were taken from a study of T cell changes during pregnancy in multiple sclerosis. The table came from immunoSEQ multiplex PCR; TCRdb's copy has only in-frame clones and leaves some out. The repertoire holds under 50,000 clones, with almost 90% as singletons. V usage is TRBV6-5 and J usage is TRBJ2-5, with TRBD2 matching over 10 bases. The source is a female donor in good health, enrolled as a control in a pregnancy study. The sequences come from peripheral blood, collected in the first trimester of pregnancy. The chain's CDR3 is CASRLAGGETQYF. DNA of the CDR3: TGTGCCAGCAGATTAGCGGGAGGAGAGACCCAGTACTTC.